This T cell receptor beta chain was retrieved from a study of control samples from healthy donors and cancer patients. Per germline, CDR1 SQVTM and CDR2 ANQGSEA. J gave up 3 bases and V 7 bases, and 10 bases lay outside the gene matches. This CDR3 has 14 residues. This clone showed up just a few times. Assay: immunoSEQ multiplex PCR; the TCRdb copy retains only in-frame clones and omits some. The repertoire holds about 250,000 clones, with about four fifths as singletons. This chain connects TRBV29-1 to TRBJ2-7, with 9 nucleotides matching TRBD1. The specimen sequenced was PBMCs. This clonotype was sampled from a woman in her fifties or sixties with lung cancer. The CDR3 DNA follows: TGCAGCGCGGCGGGACAGGGTTTCGGCTACGAGCAGTACTTC. This gives the protein CSAAGQGFGYEQYF.